The 23 T cell receptor beta chains given below trace back to one sample, sequenced in a study of blood T cell repertoires in COVID-19. This table comes from immunoSEQ multiplex PCR, and its TCRdb copy is limited to in-frame clones, with some not included. This repertoire shows 400,000 or so clones, 88% found once; its top ten account for around 2.1%. Sequenced sample: PBMCs or T cells enriched from blood (not recorded which). The receptors shown here come from a woman aged 40 to 55 with acute COVID-19.

The rearrangement uses TRBV11-3 and TRBJ2-7; no clear D gene. The CDR3 is 13 amino acids. The V gene's germline CDR1 is SGHNT and CDR2 YENEEA. The germline V and J ends were trimmed by 2 bases and 0 bases, with 5 bases remaining between them. CDR3: CASSLTVSYEQYF. In DNA, the CDR3 is TGTGCCAGCAGCTTAACAGTCTCCTACGAGCAGTACTTC. Looking up the rest from reference TRBV11-3 and TRBJ2-7 gives the full variable domain: EAGVVQSPRYKIIEKKQPVAFWCNPISGHNTLYWYLQNLGQGPELLIRYENEEAVDDSQLPKDRFSAERLKGVDSTLKIQPAELGDSAVYLCASSLTVSYEQYFGPGTRLTVT.

This clone was picked up a small number of times. V gene TRBV18 combines with J gene TRBJ1-2, with TRBD1 identical over 8 bases. The V segment lost 2 bases and the J segment 3 bases; nucleotides outside the gene matches: 5. Germline CDR1 and CDR2: KGHSH and LQKENI. The length of the CDR3 is 15 residues. The CDR3 loop is CASSPGTTGDYGYTF. The CDR3 region has the DNA TGTGCCAGCTCACCAGGGACGACAGGGGACTATGGCTACACCTTC.

Only one count was recorded for this clone. The chain joins TRBV10-1 to TRBJ2-5, with a tentative D call TRBD1 (5 bases). The CDR3 loop spans 14 amino acids. CDR1 and CDR2 (germline): WNHNN, SYGVQD (reference sequence). Trimming removed 0 bases from V and 5 bases from J, with 10 bases in between. The CDR3 DNA reads TGCGCCAGCAGTGAGTCTCCAGGGTGGGAGACCCAGTACTTC. This encodes CASSESPGWETQYF.

V and J are TRBV6-5 and TRBJ1-6; D not certain. Germline V gene sequence: CDR1 MNHEY, CDR2 SVGAGI. The V gene lost 7 bases and the J gene lost 7 bases, with 14 bases spanning the gap. This CDR3 has 14 amino acids. For the CDR3, the DNA is TGTGCCAGCAAGTGGTTTACCGAGAATTCACCCCTCCACTTT. This gives the protein CASKWFTENSPLHF.

The chain is built from TRBV24-1 and TRBJ2-2; 7 nucleotides match TRBD1. Per germline, CDR1 KGHDR and CDR2 SFDVKD. CDR3 size: 15 residues. J was trimmed by 4 bases and V by 4 bases; bases with no gene match: 5. Here the CDR3 DNA reads TGTGCCACCAGTGAGAACAGGGGCGGCACCGGGGAGCTGTTTTTT. Encoded protein: CATSENRGGTGELFF.

The chain couples TRBV5-1 to TRBJ2-5; perhaps TRBD1 as D (6 bases). The CDR3 covers 15 residues. The V gene's germline CDR1 is SGHRS and CDR2 YFSETQ. V gave up 6 bases and J gave up 3 bases, with 18 bases separating them. The CDR3 region is CASKQLGQEEETQYF. The CDR3 DNA is TGCGCCAGCAAACAACTGGGACAAGAAGAAGAGACCCAGTACTTC.

The chain combines TRBV10-2 with TRBJ2-7; tentative D call: TRBD1 (5 bases). CDR3 size: 12 residues. Per the germline V gene, CDR1 is WSHSY and CDR2 is SAAADI. Trimming removed 4 bases at V and 6 bases at J, with 10 bases between. The CDR3: CASSAVGPEQYF. The CDR3 nucleotides read TGCGCCAGCAGTGCTGTGGGGCCCGAGCAGTACTTC.

The V and J genes are TRBV6-5 and TRBJ2-7; no reliable D call. With 6 bases removed from V and 3 bases from J, the gap between germline ends came to 12 bases. This CDR3 is built from 13 residues. CDR1 and CDR2 (germline): MNHEY, SVGAGI. The CDR3 loop is CASSPKEYYEQYF. CDR3 nucleotides: TGTGCCAGCAGCCCGAAGGAGTACTACGAGCAGTACTTC.

The chain uses TRBV5-1 and TRBJ1-1; D unclear. The CDR3 contains 17 residues. The germline V and J ends were trimmed by 0 bases and 4 bases, with 19 bases remaining between them. Germline CDR1 is SGHRS and CDR2 is YFSETQ. CDR3 DNA sequence: TGCGCCAGCAGCTTGGGCCCAGAGACATTGCACCCCACTGAAGCTTTCTTT. Its protein is CASSLGPETLHPTEAFF.

CDR3 bases: TGCGCCAGCAGCGTAGGACAGGGACTTGATGAGCAGTTCTTC. Protein sequence: CASSVGQGLDEQFF. The rearrangement links TRBV5-1 to TRBJ2-1; TRBD1 aligns across 8 bases. Germline V gene lookup returns CDR1 SGHRS and CDR2 YFSETQ. V dropped 4 bases and J dropped 8; count of bases not matched to a gene: 8. The CDR3 loop spans 14 amino acids.

V usage is TRBV5-5 and J usage is TRBJ2-7; TRBD1 aligns across 7 bases. After removal of 1 base from V and 5 bases from J, the junction contained 15 bases not matched to a gene. The CDR3 is 17 amino acids. From germline, CDR1 is SGHKS and CDR2 YYEKEE (reference sequence). Written as DNA, the CDR3 is TGTGCCAGCAGCTTGAGTACAGGACAGGCGAGTCGAAACGAGCAGTACTTC. Translated: CASSLSTGQASRNEQYF.

V usage is TRBV6-5 and J usage is TRBJ1-6, with D perhaps matching TRBD1 (6 bases). The CDR3 is 15 residues long. The V end was cut by 8 bases, the J end by 6 bases, with 17 bases between. The germline V gene encodes CDR1 MNHEY and CDR2 SVGAGI. CDR3 nucleotide sequence: TGTGCCAGCTCGATTTTTCAGGGGACTAATTCACCCCTCCACTTT. Translated: CASSIFQGTNSPLHF.

This chain joins TRBV4-2 and TRBJ2-5; 7 bases match TRBD2. Germline V gene sequence: CDR1 LGHNA, CDR2 YNFKEQ. CDR3 size: 16 residues. V was clipped by 0 bases and J by 4 bases; unmatched bases: 8. The CDR3 loop reads CASSQDLTSDGETQYF. In nucleotides, the CDR3 is TGTGCCAGCAGCCAAGATCTCACTAGCGACGGAGAGACCCAGTACTTC.

This clone was picked up one time. The chain recombines TRBV6-6 with TRBJ2-1, with TRBD2 matching over 8 bases. The CDR3 runs 16 residues. The germline gives CDR1 MNHNY, CDR2 SVGAGI (reference sequence). V lost 5 bases to trimming and J lost 5 bases; unmatched junction nucleotides: 11. Here the CDR3 DNA reads TGTGCCAGCAGTCGAGGGGCGGGGGGACTGAACAATGAGCAGTTCTTC. Translation: CASSRGAGGLNNEQFF.

The chain combines TRBV10-3 with TRBJ1-1; 10 positions match TRBD1. Germline V CDR1 and CDR2: ENHRY, SYGVKD. The CDR3 spans 15 residues. The J segment lost 0 bases and the V segment lost 5 bases, leaving 3 bases of the junction unmatched. The CDR3: CAISMTGGVNTEAFF. The CDR3 nucleotides are TGTGCCATCAGTATGACAGGGGGCGTGAACACTGAAGCTTTCTTT.

This chain connects TRBV25-1 to TRBJ1-4; 9 bases are a match to TRBD1. This CDR3 has 14 residues. Germline CDR1 reads MGHDK; CDR2 reads SYGVNS. V gave up 4 bases and J gave up 7 bases; unmatched junction bases: 4. This CDR3 is CASSGTGGGEKLFF. CDR3 bases: TGTGCCAGCAGTGGCACAGGGGGCGGTGAAAAACTGTTTTTT.

This clone was observed a handful of times. V usage is TRBV4-1 and J usage is TRBJ1-1, with a weak D call TRBD1 (6 bases). This CDR3 region has 16 residues. V lost 0 bases, J lost 5 bases, and 16 bases lay in between. Germline lookup yields CDR1 MGHRA and CDR2 YSYEKL. CDR3 DNA: TGCGCCAGCAGCCAAGATTACCTCGGGGGGGCGACTGAAGCTTTCTTT. Its translation is CASSQDYLGGATEAFF.

The chain is built from TRBV30 and TRBJ1-6; D ambiguous. The CDR3 has 16 amino acids. The ends were cut back, 1 base at V and 7 bases at J, with 17 bases in the middle. Germline CDR1 GTSNPN, CDR2 SVGIG (reference sequence). This CDR3 reads CAWSALGGLLNSPLHF. CDR3 coding DNA: TGTGCCTGGAGTGCTTTGGGTGGACTTTTAAATTCACCCCTCCACTTT. Full variable domain (outside the CDR3, taken from reference TRBV30 and TRBJ1-6): SQTIHQWPATLVQPVGSPLSLECTVEGTSNPNLYWYRQAAGRGLQLLFYSVGIGQISSEVPQNLSASRPQDRQFILSSKKLLLSDSGFYLCAWSALGGLLNSPLHFGNGTRLTVT.

The rearrangement links TRBV5-1 to TRBJ1-4, with TRBD1 identical over 7 bases. Germline CDR1 reads SGHRS; CDR2 reads YFSETQ. V lost 5 bases and J lost 8; bases outside the gene matches: 3. The CDR3 is 12 amino acids. Here the CDR3 reads CASRQGTEKLFF. For the CDR3, the DNA is TGCGCCAGCAGACAGGGGACAGAAAAACTGTTTTTT. The full variable domain, in which reference TRBV5-1 and TRBJ1-4 provide the parts outside the CDR3, is KAGVTQTPRYLIKTRGQQVTLSCSPISGHRSVSWYQQTPGQGLQFLFEYFSETQRNKGNFPGRFSGRQFSNSRSEMNVSTLELGDSALYLCASRQGTEKLFFGSGTQLSVL.

This chain joins TRBV9 and TRBJ2-2, with TRBD2 as a possible D gene (5 bases). The CDR3 is made up of 14 amino acids. Germline CDR1 SGDLS, CDR2 YYNGEE. V lost 1 base and J 7 bases, leaving 11 bases between the germline ends. CDR3 sequence: CASSVTRSSGELFF. The CDR3 DNA reads as TGTGCCAGCAGCGTAACTAGGAGTAGCGGGGAGCTGTTTTTT.

This clone was seen a single time. The chain employs TRBV6-5 and TRBJ1-1, with no clear D. Germline V gene data show CDR1 as MNHEY and CDR2 as SVGAGI. The CDR3 consists of 11 residues. V gave up 5 bases and J gave up 6 bases, with 7 bases separating them. DNA for the CDR3: TGTGCCAGCAGTCGCAGTGCTGAAGCTTTCTTT. Translating gives CASSRSAEAFF.

The chain links TRBV11-2 to TRBJ2-7, with a weak D call TRBD1 (5 bases). The CDR3 has 14 amino acids. The V and J ends lost 1 base and 2 bases respectively, with 9 bases between them. CDR1 and CDR2 from the germline V gene are SGHAT and FQNNGV. The CDR3 loop reads CASSLGARAYEQYF. Here the CDR3 DNA reads TGTGCCAGCAGCTTAGGTGCCAGGGCCTACGAGCAGTACTTC. Complete variable domain (other parts from reference TRBV11-2 and TRBJ2-7): EAGVAQSPRYKIIEKRQSVAFWCNPISGHATLYWYQQILGQGPKLLIQFQNNGVVDDSQLPKDRFSAERLKGVDSTLKIQPAKLEDSAVYLCASSLGARAYEQYFGPGTRLTVT.

This clone was counted once. V and J are TRBV19 and TRBJ1-4, with TRBD1 matching 7 bases. Unmatched junction bases numbered 8, after V lost 6 bases and J lost 7 bases. The CDR3 consists of 14 residues. In germline, CDR1 is LNHDA, CDR2 SQIVND (reference sequence). The CDR3 coding sequence is TGTGCCAGTAGGGATTCGACAGGGCTTGAAAAACTGTTTTTT. This encodes CASRDSTGLEKLFF.